This TCR beta chain derives from a study of cytomegalovirus exposure and HLA in healthy donors. General study findings and limits: Because they were indistinguishable, some V segments, including TRBV6-2 and TRBV6-3, were excluded.

The PCR used 60 Vbeta and 13 Jbeta primers. Profiled with immunoSEQ multiplex PCR; TCRdb holds only in-frame clones, not every one. The sample lists 55,000 or so clones, approximately 80% occurring once. For this clone: The antigen is not known.

The germline gives CDR1 MNHEY, CDR2 SVGAGI. V was pared by 6 bases and J by 5 bases, with 9 bases of the junction left unmatched. This CDR3 is 14 amino acids long. The sequence came from a man aged 50-60 years in good health and CMV-seronegative. The genes are TRBV6-5 and TRBJ2-7; TRBD1 matches at 8 bases. Sequenced input: PBMCs. The CDR3 protein is CASRLGQGINEQYF. The CDR3, as DNA: TGTGCCAGCAGGCTAGGACAGGGCATCAACGAGCAGTACTTC.